The following is a T cell receptor beta chain sequence with its context. The authors' processing: From reference gene primer amplification, estimates of nucleated cell counts were derived. Repertoires were generated with immunoSEQ multiplex PCR, while TCRdb's copy carries only in-frame clones and drops some. The V and J calls and clone size are taken from that table; D and trimming were inferred from the DNA. Counted here are about 250,000 clones, 86% occurring once; the ten biggest clones make up roughly 5.2%. Enrollment of patients from Seattle took place during active infection, with longitudinal follow-up. The sample belongs to a study of blood T cell repertoires in COVID-19. Study-wide context: Nucleic acid was either cDNA or gDNA, and it came from T cells, B-cell-depleted T cells, or PBMCs.

What was sequenced was peripheral blood. This receptor was taken from a woman older than 75 with COVID-19, enrolled during active disease.

CDR3 protein: CAISARSSGGPGELFF. Written as DNA, the CDR3 is TGTGCCATCAGTGCGCGCAGTTCAGGGGGCCCCGGGGAGCTGTTTTTT. The V call is TRBV10-3, the J call TRBJ2-2; 8 nucleotides align to TRBD1. V lost 4 bases, J lost 6 bases, and 10 bases stayed unmatched. The CDR3 extends over 16 amino acids. Germline CDR1 and CDR2: ENHRY and SYGVKD.